This is a list of T cell receptor beta chains from one sample in a study of T cells after posttransplantation cyclophosphamide. Sequencing used immunoSEQ multiplex PCR; TCRdb keeps in-frame clones, though not all of them. This sample has about 15,000 clones; roughly 92% occur once, and the top ten carry 0.5% to 0.55%. The sequencing used CD4+ T cells sorted from blood, collected after allogeneic stem cell transplant with posttransplant cyclophosphamide. All receptors derive from a male patient in his sixties or seventies who received an allogeneic stem cell transplant from a related donor and was CMV-positive. Some T cells here may be from the graft donor. Each CDR3 is given with its conserved first and last residue.

J gene: TRBJ1-2
V gene: TRBV28
CDR3 protein: CASSSSWEIGYTF

J gene: TRBJ1-3
V gene: TRBV7-9
CDR3 protein: CASSPSGNTIYF

J gene: TRBJ1-1
V gene: TRBV5-1
CDR3 protein: CASSLVFSLVEGGGAFF

J gene: TRBJ2-2
V gene: TRBV4-3
CDR3 protein: CASSHTSLTGELFF

J gene: TRBJ2-5
V gene: TRBV6-6
CDR3 protein: CASSPVAGSGTQYF

J gene: TRBJ2-5
V gene: TRBV5-1
CDR3 protein: CASSRTQGRLETQYF

J gene: TRBJ2-5
V gene: TRBV7-9
CDR3 protein: CASSLLAGARGETQYF

J gene: TRBJ1-3
V gene: TRBV5-5
CDR3 protein: CASSPYLVAGNTIYF

J gene: TRBJ2-5
V gene: TRBV29-1
CDR3 protein: CSVDGLAQETQYF

J gene: TRBJ1-6
V gene: TRBV7-9
CDR3 protein: CASREGGGTNSPLHF

J gene: TRBJ2-6
V gene: TRBV4-3
CDR3 protein: CASSQEYGGDSGANVLTF

J gene: TRBJ1-2
V gene: TRBV6-5
CDR3 protein: CASRKTGRNYGYTF

J gene: TRBJ2-3
V gene: TRBV10-3
CDR3 protein: CAISGAGGPTDTQYF